This T cell receptor (beta chain) was identified during a study of CD8+CD57+ T cells in acquired aplastic anemia. Study at large: CD4+ and CD8+ cells, once sorted, gave DNA averaging around 3.2 ug. The study's findings and limits: CD8+ Simpson's diversity showed no significant patient-control difference.

The V gene end was trimmed by 6 bases and the J gene end by 3 bases; junction bases not matched to a gene: 12. CDR3 length equals 17 residues. Germline V gene sequence: CDR1 SEHNR, CDR2 FQNEAQ (reference sequence). Patients chosen for sequencing had shown CD8+CD57+ cell expansion by flow cytometry. The patients, all of them, had severe acquired aplastic anemia. None of the patients had been given any therapy when their blood was sampled. At least ten counts were recorded for this clonotype. Antigen unknown. Genomic DNA acted as the template from which TCR beta VDJ combination and CDR3 sequence profiling were carried out. One entry per CDR3 protein, called by TCRdb with MiXCR from the reads. This sample has roughly 200,000 distinct CDR3 sequences, with around 60% found just once.

The chain is built from TRBV7-9 and TRBJ2-1; 9 bases map to TRBD1. The sequence was collected from a human donor with aplastic anemia. Input material: sorted CD4+, CD8+, or CD8+CD57+ T cells (not recorded which) from PBMCs. This CDR3 is CASRLPYGTGNYNEQFF. CDR3 sequence (DNA): TGTGCCAGCAGACTCCCGTATGGGACAGGGAACTACAATGAGCAGTTCTTC.